This T cell receptor (beta chain) was captured by sequencing in a study of T cell clones after liver transplantation. The V and J ends lost 0 bases and 3 bases, in that order; junction bases with no gene match: 9. Looked up from germline, CDR1 is LGHNA and CDR2 is YSLEER. The CDR3 contains 17 residues. Assay used: immunoSEQ multiplex PCR; TCRdb lists only in-frame clones, some missing. The sample records roughly 18,000 clones, 80% to 90% being singletons. This clone was counted once. V and J are TRBV4-3 and TRBJ2-3, with 7 bases lining up with TRBD2. The sample here was CD8+ T cells from blood, taken 45 to 47 months after liver transplant. The origin of this receptor is a human patient who received a liver transplant. Some of the T cells may derive from the graft donor. The CDR3 reads CASSQDRAGAETDTQYF. The CDR3 DNA reads TGCGCCAGCAGCCAAGACAGGGCGGGAGCAGAGACAGATACGCAGTATTTT.